The 20 T cell receptor beta chains below come from one sample, sequenced in a study of beta chain features in type 1 diabetes (dated by TCRdb to about 2018). The method behind the library was the immunoSEQ multiplex PCR assay. The High Capacity cDNA Reverse Transcription Kit was used to reverse transcribe all of the isolated RNA, meaning that expressed TCRB transcripts were what got sequenced. This is the immuneACCESS table as TCRdb keeps it, with only in-frame sequences that have V and J called. A part of the clones is gone; compared with another copy, unresolved V genes explain less than half, and the rest is unexplained. The sample table lists 130,000 to 150,000 clones, 7% to 10% of them with a count of one. About 0.68% of the sample lies in the top ten. Input material: central memory CD4+ T cells from blood. These TCRs come from a man aged 18 to 30 in good health.

V usage is TRBV9 and J usage is TRBJ2-3; possibly TRBD2 for D (5 bases). V was clipped by 0 bases and J by 1 base, with 12 bases between them. The CDR3 is 16 residues long. Germline V lookup: CDR1 SGDLS, CDR2 YYNGEE. The CDR3 sequence is CASSVEYGVGTDTQYF. CDR3 bases: TGTGCCAGCAGCGTAGAATACGGGGTCGGCACAGATACGCAGTATTTT.

The V gene is TRBV7-2, the J gene TRBJ2-3; the match to TRBD2 covers 11 bases. With V trimmed by 5 bases and J by 6 bases, 10 bases remained unmatched. This CDR3 contains 16 residues. Germline V lookup: CDR1 SGHTA, CDR2 FQGNSA. Written as DNA, the CDR3 is TGTGCCAGCAGCACGCAGACTAGCGGGGTTGGCGATACGCAGTATTTT. This gives the protein CASSTQTSGVGDTQYF.

The V and J genes are TRBV7-2 and TRBJ1-2; TRBD1 matches 9 bases. From germline, CDR1 is SGHTA and CDR2 FQGNSA. The CDR3 length is 14 residues. V lost 9 bases to trimming and J lost 5 bases; unmatched junction nucleotides: 10. CDR3: CASTRTGEGYGYTF. The CDR3 DNA is TGTGCCAGTACTCGGACAGGGGAGGGGTATGGCTACACCTTC.

This chain uses TRBV7-2 with TRBJ2-5, with 9 bases that match TRBD2. This CDR3 is built from 16 residues. The ends lost 1 base at V and 3 bases at J; junction bases unmatched: 6. The germline V gene encodes CDR1 SGHTA and CDR2 FQGNSA. This CDR3 is CASSLGISGGEETQYF. In DNA, the CDR3 is TGTGCCAGCAGCTTAGGAATTAGCGGGGGTGAAGAGACCCAGTACTTC. The complete variable domain, with remaining parts taken from reference TRBV7-2 and TRBJ2-5, reads GAGVSQSPSNKVTEKGKDVELRCDPISGHTALYWYRQSLGQGLEFLIYFQGNSAPDKSGLPSDRFSAERTGGSVSTLTIQRTQQEDSAVYLCASSLGISGGEETQYFGPGTRLLVL.

This clone was picked up a small number of times. This rearrangement joins TRBV4-1 to TRBJ1-4; tentative D call: TRBD1 (5 bases). CDR3 length: 14 amino acids. Germline V gives CDR1 MGHRA, CDR2 YSYEKL. V was pared by 4 bases and J by 7 bases, with 13 bases between. CDR3 bases: TGCGCCAGCAGCCGCTCCAGGGATGCTGAAAAACTGTTTTTT. Translating it yields CASSRSRDAEKLFF.

The chain carries TRBV19 and TRBJ1-5; the D is unclear. This CDR3 contains 15 residues. V dropped 5 bases and J dropped 0 bases, with 11 bases sitting between them. Germline V lookup: CDR1 LNHDA, CDR2 SQIVND (reference sequence). This CDR3 is CASSPYSYSNQPQHF. For the CDR3, the DNA is TGTGCCAGTAGTCCATACAGTTATAGCAATCAGCCCCAGCATTTT.

This sequence joins TRBV7-2 and TRBJ1-2; D is uncertain. CDR1 SGHTA and CDR2 FQGNSA come from the germline V gene. The CDR3 has 15 residues. Trimming removed 1 base from V and 4 bases from J, with 13 bases in between. CDR3 amino acids: CASSLGSQKIYGYTF. CDR3 nucleotides: TGTGCCAGCAGCTTAGGATCCCAGAAGATCTATGGCTACACCTTC.

This clone was detected only once. The chain links TRBV5-1 to TRBJ2-4; the match to TRBD2 covers 7 bases. This CDR3 has 17 amino acids. V gave up 0 bases and J gave up 1 base; unmatched junction bases: 7. Germline CDR1 SGHRS, CDR2 YFSETQ. The CDR3 protein is CASSLGLREGAKNIQYF. The CDR3 DNA reads as TGCGCCAGCAGCTTGGGGCTCAGGGAGGGGGCCAAAAACATTCAGTACTTC. The full variable domain, rest sourced from reference TRBV5-1 and TRBJ2-4, is KAGVTQTPRYLIKTRGQQVTLSCSPISGHRSVSWYQQTPGQGLQFLFEYFSETQRNKGNFPGRFSGRQFSNSRSEMNVSTLELGDSALYLCASSLGLREGAKNIQYFGAGTRLSVL.

This clone has more than one count but fewer than ten. This chain connects TRBV6-5 to TRBJ2-3; D is unclear. Trimming stripped 2 bases from V and 2 bases from J, with 8 bases between. Germline values: CDR1 MNHEY, CDR2 SVGAGI. The CDR3 sequence is 14 residues long. CDR3 region: CASSYGVNTDTQYF. In DNA form, the CDR3 reads TGTGCCAGCAGTTACGGAGTAAACACAGATACGCAGTATTTT.

There are a few counts of this clone. The chain carries TRBV28 and TRBJ2-7; the match to TRBD2 covers 7 bases. V trimming: 4 bases; J trimming: 3 bases; junction bases outside the gene matches: 9. This CDR3 region has 15 residues. In germline, CDR1 is MDHEN, CDR2 SYDVKM. CDR3 sequence: CASSSTWRGGYEQYF. For the CDR3, the DNA is TGTGCCAGCAGTTCTACATGGCGCGGGGGCTACGAGCAGTACTTC.

There are a few counts of this clone. The V gene is TRBV2, the J gene TRBJ2-7, with TRBD1 as a possible D gene (5 bases). The germline V gene has CDR1 SNHLY and CDR2 FYNNEI. The ends were cut back, 6 bases at V and 9 bases at J, with 12 bases in the middle. There are 11 residues in the CDR3. The CDR3 coding sequence is TGTGCCAGCAGGGACGACAGTATGCAGTACTTC. Protein: CASRDDSMQYF. The full variable domain, in which reference TRBV2 and TRBJ2-7 provide the parts outside the CDR3, is EPEVTQTPSHQVTQMGQEVILRCVPISNHLYFYWYRQILGQKVEFLVSFYNNEISEKSEIFDDQFSVERPDGSNFTLKIRSTKLEDSAMYFCASRDDSMQYFGPGTRLTVT.

There are a few counts of this clone. This chain links TRBV5-4 with TRBJ2-7; 7 bases map to TRBD2. The trim removed 2 bases at V and 5 bases at J, leaving 13 bases unmatched. Looked up from germline, CDR1 is SGHNT and CDR2 is YYREEE (reference sequence). This CDR3 is 16 amino acids long. As DNA, the CDR3 is TGTGCCAGCAGCTTTGGGGGGGTCTCTGGGACTAACGAGCAGTACTTC. Translating gives CASSFGGVSGTNEQYF.

The chain couples TRBV30 to TRBJ2-2; 10 bases fit TRBD1. V lost 3 bases, J lost 4 bases, and 8 bases stayed unmatched. The length of the CDR3 is 16 residues. Germline-derived CDR1 and CDR2 are GTSNPN and SVGIG (reference sequence). The CDR3 here is CAWSPTGGRITGELFF. The DNA of the CDR3 is TGTGCCTGGAGCCCGACAGGGGGCCGGATCACCGGGGAGCTGTTTTTT.

In this sample, this clone turned up a few times. The chain is built from TRBV7-2 and TRBJ2-7; TRBD1 aligns across 7 bases. Germline V gene sequence: CDR1 SGHTA, CDR2 FQGNSA. The length of the CDR3 is 14 residues. V gave up 4 bases and J gave up 4 bases; unmatched junction bases: 7. CDR3 sequence (DNA): TGTGCCAGCAGCTCAGGGGGTAAAACTTACGAGCAGTACTTC. The encoded protein is CASSSGGKTYEQYF.

The table lists this clone with a few counts. This chain links TRBV6-4 with TRBJ2-1; 8 bases agree with TRBD2. The CDR3 is made up of 14 amino acids. Germline lookup yields CDR1 MRHNA and CDR2 SNTAGT. The trim removed 2 bases at V and 7 bases at J, leaving 4 bases unmatched. CDR3 bases: TGTGCCAGCAGTGACGCGGGGGGTCGGAATGAGCAGTTCTTC. It yields the protein CASSDAGGRNEQFF.

This clone has more than one count but fewer than ten. The rearrangement links TRBV5-1 to TRBJ2-5; 11 positions agree with TRBD2. Trimming took 4 bases from V and 5 from J; bases not matched to a gene: 10. The germline V gene encodes CDR1 SGHRS and CDR2 YFSETQ. The CDR3 consists of 16 residues. The CDR3 sequence is CASSPGLSGGAETQYF. The CDR3 DNA is TGCGCCAGCAGCCCGGGCCTTAGCGGGGGGGCCGAGACCCAGTACTTC.

This clone was recorded a few times. The chain uses TRBV28 and TRBJ2-5; D perhaps matches TRBD2 (5 bases). There are 15 residues in the CDR3. Germline CDR1 is MDHEN and CDR2 is SYDVKM. V dropped 4 bases and J dropped 2 bases, with 14 bases sitting between them. CDR3 in amino acids: CASSSRTLLQETQYF. The CDR3 DNA reads TGTGCCAGCAGTTCCCGGACTCTATTACAAGAGACCCAGTACTTC. The entire variable domain, with the rest obtained from reference TRBV28 and TRBJ2-5, is as follows: DVKVTQSSRYLVKRTGEKVFLECVQDMDHENMFWYRQDPGLGLRLIYFSYDVKMKEKGDIPEGYSVSREKKERFSLILESASTNQTSMYLCASSSRTLLQETQYFGPGTRLLVL.

This clone appeared a few times. The chain employs TRBV30 and TRBJ1-6; 7 nucleotides line up with TRBD1. Looked up from germline, CDR1 is GTSNPN and CDR2 is SVGIG (reference sequence). V trimming: 2 bases; J trimming: 7 bases; junction bases outside the gene matches: 5. This CDR3 comprises 14 residues. Here the CDR3 reads CAWSTETGNSPLHF. CDR3 bases: TGTGCCTGGAGTACCGAGACAGGGAATTCACCCCTCCACTTT.

This chain uses TRBV27 with TRBJ1-2; tentatively, D is TRBD1 (6 bases). V was pared by 5 bases and J by 4 bases, with 17 bases between. This CDR3 is 15 amino acids long. The germline gives CDR1 MNHEY, CDR2 SMNVEV (reference sequence). The CDR3 spells CASSGKTQGSYGYTF. In DNA, the CDR3 is TGTGCCAGCAGTGGAAAGACACAGGGTTCCTATGGCTACACCTTC.

This clone showed up just a few times. The chain joins TRBV2 to TRBJ2-3; TRBD2 aligns across 7 bases. There are 14 residues in the CDR3. The V segment lost 4 bases and the J segment 4 bases; nucleotides outside the gene matches: 5. CDR1 and CDR2 (germline): SNHLY, FYNNEI. CDR3 in DNA: TGTGCCAGCAGTGCCACTAGCGAGGCAGATACGCAGTATTTT. This encodes CASSATSEADTQYF.